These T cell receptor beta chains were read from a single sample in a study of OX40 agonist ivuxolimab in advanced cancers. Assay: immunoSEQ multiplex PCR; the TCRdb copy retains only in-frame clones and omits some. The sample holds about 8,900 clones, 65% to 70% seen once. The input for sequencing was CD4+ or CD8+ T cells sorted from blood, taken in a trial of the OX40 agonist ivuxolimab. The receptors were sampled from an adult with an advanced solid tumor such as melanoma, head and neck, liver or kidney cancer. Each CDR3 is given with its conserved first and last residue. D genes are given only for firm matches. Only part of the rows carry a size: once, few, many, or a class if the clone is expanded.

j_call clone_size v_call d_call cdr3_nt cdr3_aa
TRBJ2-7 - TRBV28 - TGTGCCAGCAGTCTGGTCTACGAGCAGTACTTC CASSLVYEQYF
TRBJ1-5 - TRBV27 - TGTGCCAGCAGTTTAAACGCAGGTGTCAATCAGCCCCAGCATTTT CASSLNAGVNQPQHF
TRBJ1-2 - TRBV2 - TGTGCCAGCAGTCTCTATGGCTACACCTTC CASSLYGYTF
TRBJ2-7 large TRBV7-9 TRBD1 TGTGCCAGCAGCTTAGCGACAGGGAGCTCCTACGAGCAGTACTTC CASSLATGSSYEQYF
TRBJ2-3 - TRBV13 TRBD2 TGTGCCAGCAGCCAAACTCAAACCCAGGGACTAGCGGGACCAGATACGCAGTATTTT CASSQTQTQGLAGPDTQYF
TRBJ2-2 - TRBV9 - TGTGCCAGCAGCGTAGTTTCAGGGGCAGTGCCCACCGGGGAGCTGTTTTTT CASSVVSGAVPTGELFF
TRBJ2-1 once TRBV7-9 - TGTGCCAGCTACCAAGGGGGGCGCAATGAGCAGTTCTTC CASYQGGRNEQFF
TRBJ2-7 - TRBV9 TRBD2 TGTGCCAGCAGCGGGACTAGCGTCTACGAGCAGTACTTC CASSGTSVYEQYF
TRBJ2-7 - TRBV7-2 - TGTGCCAGCAGAGCCCCGTCTGGCGCCCCCTACGAGCAGTACTTC CASRAPSGAPYEQYF
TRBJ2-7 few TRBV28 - TGTGCCAGCAGTTTAGCGGCGTCCTACGAGCAGTACTTC CASSLAASYEQYF
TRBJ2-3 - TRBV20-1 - TGCAGTGGGGCAGCAGATACGCAGTATTTT CSGAADTQYF
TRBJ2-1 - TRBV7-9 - TGTGCCAGCAGCTTAGTGTACAATGAGCAGTTCTTC CASSLVYNEQFF
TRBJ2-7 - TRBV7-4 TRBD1 TGTGCCTCCAGGGCGGACAGGGGGAGCTCCTACGAGCAGTACTTC CASRADRGSSYEQYF
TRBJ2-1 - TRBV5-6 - TGTGCCAGCAGCTTGGAGCCTCACCCGAACAATGAGCAGTTCTTC CASSLEPHPNNEQFF
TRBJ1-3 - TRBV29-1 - TGCAGCGCACGCGGGGGTCTCACTGGAAACACCATATATTTT CSARGGLTGNTIYF
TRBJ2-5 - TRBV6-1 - TGTGCCAGCAGCTTAGTCGGTCAGTACTTC CASSLVGQYF
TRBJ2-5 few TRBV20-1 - TGCAGTGTTGGGACCCAGTACTTC CSVGTQYF
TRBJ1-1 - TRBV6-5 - TGTGCCAGCAGTTACGGGTCCGCGAACACTGAAGCTTTCTTT CASSYGSANTEAFF
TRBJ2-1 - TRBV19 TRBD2 TGTGCCAGTAGTCCAGGACTAGCGGGTGAGCAGTTCTTC CASSPGLAGEQFF
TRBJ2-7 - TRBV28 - TGTGCCAGCAGTGCACAGTACGAGCAGTACTTC CASSAQYEQYF
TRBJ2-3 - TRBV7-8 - TGTGCCAGCAGAAAGGGGGCGGGGTATGAGACAGATACGCAGTATTTT CASRKGAGYETDTQYF
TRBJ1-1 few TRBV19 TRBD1 TGTGCCAGTAGACCGCTGACAGGGCAGTACACTGAAGCTTTCTTT CASRPLTGQYTEAFF
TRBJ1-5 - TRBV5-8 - TGTGCCAGCAGCTCCGGCGGGAGGAATCAGCCCCAGCATTTT CASSSGGRNQPQHF
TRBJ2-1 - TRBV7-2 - TGTGCCAGCAGCTTATACAACCAGGGCCCATACAATGAGCAGTTCTTC CASSLYNQGPYNEQFF
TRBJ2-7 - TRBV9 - TGTGCCAGCAGCAGGGGAGAGGGGGAGCACGAGCAGTACTTC CASSRGEGEHEQYF
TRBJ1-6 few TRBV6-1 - TGTGCCAGCAGTGAATGGGGAGGGCTTAATTCACCCCTCCACTTT CASSEWGGLNSPLHF
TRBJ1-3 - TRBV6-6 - TGTGCCAGCAGTTACAGGGAAGGAAACACCATATATTTT CASSYREGNTIYF
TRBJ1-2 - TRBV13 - TGTGCCAGCAGCGTACATACAGGCACTGCCTATGGCTACACCTTC CASSVHTGTAYGYTF
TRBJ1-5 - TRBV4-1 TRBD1 TGCGCCAGCAGCCATACCACAGGGGGTGGTCAGCCCCAGCATTTT CASSHTTGGGQPQHF
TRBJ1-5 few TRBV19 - TGTGCCAGTAGTATACTCCAACAGCCCCAGCATTTT CASSILQQPQHF
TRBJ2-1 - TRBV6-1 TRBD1 TGTGCCAGCAGTGAAGGGACAGGGGTAGGTGAGCAGTTCTTC CASSEGTGVGEQFF
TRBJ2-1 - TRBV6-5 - TGTGCCAGCAGTGAAGCGCTGGTAGCAGAGCAGTTCTTC CASSEALVAEQFF
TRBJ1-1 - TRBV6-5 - TGTGCCAGCAGTGAGACAATGAACACTGAAGCTTTCTTT CASSETMNTEAFF
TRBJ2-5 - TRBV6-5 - TGTGCCATCCCCTGTCAAGAGACCCAGTACTTC CAIPCQETQYF
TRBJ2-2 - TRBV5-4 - TGTGCCAGCAGCCCTCGGCTCGGGGAGCTGTTTTTT CASSPRLGELFF
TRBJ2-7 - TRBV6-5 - TGTGCCAGCAGCATTGGACCAACCTACGAGCAGTACTTC CASSIGPTYEQYF
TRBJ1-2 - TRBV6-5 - TGTGCCAGCAGTGGGGATAACTATGGCTACACCTTC CASSGDNYGYTF
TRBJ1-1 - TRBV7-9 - TGTGCCAGCAGCCCGAAAGGAGGGAACACTGAAGCTTTCTTT CASSPKGGNTEAFF
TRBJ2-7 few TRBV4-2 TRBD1 TGTGCCAGCAGTTACTTGGGGACAGGGGTCGAGCAGTACTTC CASSYLGTGVEQYF
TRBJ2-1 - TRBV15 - TGTGCCACCAGCAGCCCTCAGCTAAGCTCCTACAATGAGCAGTTCTTC CATSSPQLSSYNEQFF
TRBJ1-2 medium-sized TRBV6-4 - TGTGCCAGCAGTGATGGCGGGGATGGCTACACCTTC CASSDGGDGYTF
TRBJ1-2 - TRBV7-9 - TGTGCCAGCAGCTTCCAGGGTGGCTACACCTTC CASSFQGGYTF
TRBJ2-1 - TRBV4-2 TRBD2 TGTGCCAGCAGCGCGACGGTGGCGGGAGGGCCGGTCAATGAGCAGTTCTTC CASSATVAGGPVNEQFF
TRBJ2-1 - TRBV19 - TGTGCCAGTTCCGGCTGGGGAGCCCCCTACAATGAGCAGTTCTTC CASSGWGAPYNEQFF
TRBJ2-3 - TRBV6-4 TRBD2 TGTGCCAGCAGTGAGATGGCGGGAGGGTCAGATACGCAGTATTTT CASSEMAGGSDTQYF
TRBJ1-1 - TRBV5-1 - TGCGCCAGCAGCTACCGCCGGGTGGTGGACACTGAAGCTTTCTTT CASSYRRVVDTEAFF
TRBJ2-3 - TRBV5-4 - TGTGCCAGCAGACCCGGCAGGGAGTGGGCAGATACGCAGTATTTT CASRPGREWADTQYF
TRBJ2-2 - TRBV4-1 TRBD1 TGCGCCAGCAGCCCAACCAGGGGGAGTATGTCCGGGGAGCTGTTTTTT CASSPTRGSMSGELFF
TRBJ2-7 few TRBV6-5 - TGTGCCAGCAGGGAGGGGGCTGGAAACTACGAGCAGTACTTC CASREGAGNYEQYF
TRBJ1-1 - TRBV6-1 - TGTGCCAGCAGTGAGGGAGGGTCCCCGGTTGAAGCTTTCTTT CASSEGGSPVEAFF
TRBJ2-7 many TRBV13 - TGTGCCAGCAGCTGGGAGGGACACTCCTACGAGCAGTACTTC CASSWEGHSYEQYF
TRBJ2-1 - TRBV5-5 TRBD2 TGTGCCAGCAGCTCCGGACTAGCGGAGCAGTTCTTC CASSSGLAEQFF
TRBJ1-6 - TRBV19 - TGTGCCAGTAGTATAGATCATAAGGCTGGAATGTCACCCCTCCACTTT CASSIDHKAGMSPLHF
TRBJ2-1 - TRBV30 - TGTGCCTGGAGTGACCCAGGCCTATCCTACAATGAGCAGTTCTTC CAWSDPGLSYNEQFF
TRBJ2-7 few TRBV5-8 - TGTGCCAGCAGCTTGGTTCGGAACGAGCAGTACTTC CASSLVRNEQYF
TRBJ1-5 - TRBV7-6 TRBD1 TGTGCCAGCAGCTTATCGGCAGGGGGTATTCAGCCCCAGCATTTT CASSLSAGGIQPQHF
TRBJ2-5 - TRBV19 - TGTGCCAGTAGTCAGGACTGGAACCAAGAGACCCAGTACTTC CASSQDWNQETQYF
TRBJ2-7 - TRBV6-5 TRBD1 TGTGCCAGCAGTGCCGGACAGGGGACCTACGAGCAGTACTTC CASSAGQGTYEQYF